Below, one TCR beta chain is given with its context. As yet, its antigen is unknown. Other DNA variants within this sample encode the same CDR3. The sample comes from a study of T cell responses to AZD1222 COVID-19 vaccine. Whole-study results and caveats: All repertoire sampling was performed exclusively after the peak T cell response.

Data came from immunoSEQ multiplex PCR; TCRdb stores just in-frame clones and leaves some out. The sample holds more than 150,000 clones, 90% seen once. Germline CDR1 SGHNT, CDR2 YENEEA. The CDR3 runs to 15 residues. V shed 1 base and J shed 2 bases, with 8 bases lying between them. The chain employs TRBV11-3 and TRBJ1-4, with D tentatively TRBD1 (5 bases). Sequenced here: peripheral blood, sampled on day 0 of AZD1222 vaccination. The clonotype was recovered from an adult in good health. CDR3 residues: CASSLGGATNEKLFF. In nucleotides, the CDR3 is TGTGCCAGCAGCTTAGGCGGGGCCACTAATGAAAAACTGTTTTTT.